This T cell receptor beta chain originates from a study of tumor-infiltrating lymphocytes in localized non-small cell lung cancer. Study findings and constraints: Only some patients had TCR sequencing, depending on available tissue. Tumors had more T cell infiltration than uninvolved lung, per TCRbeta sequencing and CD3 counts. Different pieces of the same tissue were used for each assay.

Clones were sequenced by immunoSEQ multiplex PCR, and TCRdb holds only the in-frame ones, with some missing. The table shows about 16,000 clones, with approximately 49% occurring only once. This CDR3 region has 12 residues. The J segment lost 6 bases and the V segment lost 5 bases, leaving 3 bases of the junction unmatched. Germline CDR1 and CDR2: MNHNS and SASEGT. This clone was seen repeatedly, ten times or more. Its specificity is not known. Sequencing input: lung tumor tissue. This chain connects TRBV6-1 to TRBJ1-2, with 7 nucleotides matching TRBD1. This receptor was taken from a human donor with non-small cell lung cancer. In DNA form, the CDR3 reads TGTGCCAGCAGTCAGACAGGGAATGGCTACACCTTC. Amino acid sequence: CASSQTGNGYTF.